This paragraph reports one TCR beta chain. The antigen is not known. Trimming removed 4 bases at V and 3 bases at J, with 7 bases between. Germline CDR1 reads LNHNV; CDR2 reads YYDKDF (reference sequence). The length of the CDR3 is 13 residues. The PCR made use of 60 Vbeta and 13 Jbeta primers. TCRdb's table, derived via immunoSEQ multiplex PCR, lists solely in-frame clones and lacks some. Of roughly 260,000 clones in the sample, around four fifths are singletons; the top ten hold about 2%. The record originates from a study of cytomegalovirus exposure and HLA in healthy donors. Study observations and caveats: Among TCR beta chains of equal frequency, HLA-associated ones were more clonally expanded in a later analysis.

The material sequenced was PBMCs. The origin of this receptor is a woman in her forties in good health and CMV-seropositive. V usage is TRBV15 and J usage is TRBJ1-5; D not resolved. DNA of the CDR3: TGTGCCACCAGCAACGGAGTCAATCAGCCCCAGCATTTT. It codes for CATSNGVNQPQHF.